The entry below describes one T cell receptor beta chain. This specimen comes from a study of human T cells and chemical hapten exposure. Across the study: The upper back received 0.01% DPC by patch testing, with results read at 6 days. A patient group, mainly female, showed alopecia areata, totalis or universalis.

The time point denotes: patch test 1, 2 weeks after DPC sensitization. The treatment: therapeutic diphenylcyclopropenone sensitization with weekly scalp DPC. The library tagged each cDNA molecule with unique molecular identifiers. One entry per CDR3 protein, called by TCRdb with MiXCR from the RACE reads. The data hold under 130,000 distinct CDR3 sequences, with approximately 11% observed a single time. The sample in question was whole blood, obtained in connection with sensitization to the hapten diphenylcyclopropenone (DPC). The source is a woman between 35 and 50 years old with alopecia areata. Some clones in this sample may be carry-over from other donors' samples.

The CDR3 DNA reads as TGTGCCAGCAGCTTAAATACGGACTCACCGACCTACACCGGGGAGCTGTTTTTT. Protein: CASSLNTDSPTYTGELFF. The chain couples TRBV7-3 to TRBJ2-2; D is perhaps TRBD2 (5 bases). Looked up from germline, CDR1 is SGHTA and CDR2 is FQGTGA. The length of the CDR3 is 18 residues. V lost 1 base, J lost 3 bases, and 18 bases lay in between.